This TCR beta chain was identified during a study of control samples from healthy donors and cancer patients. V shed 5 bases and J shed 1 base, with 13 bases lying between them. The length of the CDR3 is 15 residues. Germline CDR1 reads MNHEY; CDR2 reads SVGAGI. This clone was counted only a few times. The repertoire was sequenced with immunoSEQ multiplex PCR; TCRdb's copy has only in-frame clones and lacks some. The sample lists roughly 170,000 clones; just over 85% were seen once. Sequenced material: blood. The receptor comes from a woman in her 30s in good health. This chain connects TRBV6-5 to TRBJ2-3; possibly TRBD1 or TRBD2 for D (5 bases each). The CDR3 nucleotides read TGTGCCAGCAGTATTTGGCAGGGAGGCACAGATACGCAGTATTTT. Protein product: CASSIWQGGTDTQYF.